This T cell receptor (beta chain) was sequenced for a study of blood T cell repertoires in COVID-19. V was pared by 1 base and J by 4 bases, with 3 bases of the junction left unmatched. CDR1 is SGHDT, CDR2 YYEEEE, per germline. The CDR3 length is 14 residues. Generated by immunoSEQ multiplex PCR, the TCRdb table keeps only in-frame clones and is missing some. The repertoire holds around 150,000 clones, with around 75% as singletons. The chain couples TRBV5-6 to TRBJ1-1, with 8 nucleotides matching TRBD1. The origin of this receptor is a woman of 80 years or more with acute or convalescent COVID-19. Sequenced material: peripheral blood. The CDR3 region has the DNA TGTGCCAGCAGCTTGTGGACAGGGTTCACTGAAGCTTTCTTT. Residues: CASSLWTGFTEAFF.